Reported below is one T cell receptor beta chain. Its antigen remains unknown. CDR1 MNHEY and CDR2 SVGAGI come from the germline V gene. The CDR3 consists of 15 residues. The V segment lost 4 bases and the J segment 2 bases; nucleotides outside the gene matches: 8. This sample was included in a study of cytomegalovirus exposure and HLA in healthy donors. 13 Jbeta primers and 60 Vbeta primers were used for the PCR. Method: immunoSEQ multiplex PCR; TCRdb's copy keeps in-frame clones and lacks some. The sample carries fewer than 140,000 clones, roughly 71% recorded once. Study results and limitations: The study put under 200 TCR beta chains on its list as cytomegalovirus-associated. Reports showed the classifier diagnosing cytomegalovirus status with high specificity and sensitivity.

The source material was PBMCs. The source of this sequence is a male donor in good health and CMV-seropositive. The chain joins TRBV6-5 to TRBJ2-7; 7 bases align to TRBD1. CDR3 sequence: CASSSPDRFAYEQYF. The CDR3 nucleotides read TGTGCCAGCAGTTCCCCGGACAGGTTTGCCTACGAGCAGTACTTC.